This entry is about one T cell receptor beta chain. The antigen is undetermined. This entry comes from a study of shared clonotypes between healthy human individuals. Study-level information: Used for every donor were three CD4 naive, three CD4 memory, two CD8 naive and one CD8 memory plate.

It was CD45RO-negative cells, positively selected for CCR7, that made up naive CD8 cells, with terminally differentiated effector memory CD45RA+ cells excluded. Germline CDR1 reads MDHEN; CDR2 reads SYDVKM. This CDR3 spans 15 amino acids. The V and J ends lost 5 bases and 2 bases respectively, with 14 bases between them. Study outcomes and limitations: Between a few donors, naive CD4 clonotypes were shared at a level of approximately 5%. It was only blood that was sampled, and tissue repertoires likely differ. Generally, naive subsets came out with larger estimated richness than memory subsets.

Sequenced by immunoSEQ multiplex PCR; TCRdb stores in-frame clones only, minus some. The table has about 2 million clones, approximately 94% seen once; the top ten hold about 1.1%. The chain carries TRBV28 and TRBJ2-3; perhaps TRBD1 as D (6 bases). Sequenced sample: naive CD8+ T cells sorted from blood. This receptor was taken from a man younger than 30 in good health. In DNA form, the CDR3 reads TGTGCCAGCAGTACCGGCGCAGGGGTCACAGATACGCAGTATTTT. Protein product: CASSTGAGVTDTQYF.